This entry describes one T cell receptor beta chain. This clone was counted a single time. Its antigen target is currently unknown. Per-nucleotide qualities are absent, and no much larger clonotype sits a single base away. The cohort was made up of about 610 healthy bone marrow donors. At the time of sampling, every cohort member was nominally healthy, though immune exposures that went unrecorded were likely present. The donor tested CMV seropositive and was one of the 289 seropositive cohort members. Each donor provided a peripheral blood sample, and peripheral blood mononuclear cells were used for TCR beta sequencing. Genomic DNA was extracted from the blood cell samples with the Qiagen DNeasy Blood Extraction Kit. These data belong to a study of cytomegalovirus exposure and HLA in healthy donors (dated by TCRdb to 2015 to 2018). General notes on the study: In an earlier analysis of 550 to 750 of the donors, under 300 Gb of sequence data and 90 million to 120 million unique TCR beta sequences from about 179 million T cells were reported. About 280 gigabases of sequencing data and 70 million to 100 million unique TCR sequences were included in an early release covering under 650 HLA-typed donors. Among the approximately 430 genotyped donors, approximately 76% belonged to the genetic ancestry cluster associated with self-reported Caucasian donors. The study aimed to test whether signatures of past pathogen exposure could be identified by cataloging public T cell receptors. The study profiled the T cell repertoires of hundreds of subjects by immunosequencing and related them to cytomegalovirus serostatus. Along with the approximately 700-subject first cohort, a separate validation cohort of some 130 different subjects was used. High-throughput TCR immunosequencing, statistical association of individual TCRs with disease status, and machine learning were combined to predict cytomegalovirus infection status. A later analysis re-examined previously published TCR beta repertoires from 500 to 700 donors and added high-resolution HLA genotyping to investigate patterns of TCR occurrence. Rather than using new phenotypic data, the later analysis identified candidate immune exposures from TCR beta sequences and from how often those sequences occurred across donors. To decide whether each TCR beta V gene segment behaved as functional or pseudogenic, an earlier analysis of fewer than 750 of the donors relied on high-throughput TCR beta sequencing. Donor age, sex, ethnicity and CMV serostatus were collected together with the repertoire data. A later genetic analysis took genome-wide SNP genotypes for about 65% of the 666 donors and used that subset as a discovery cohort. Every repertoire in the discovery cohort had been generated on one and the same sequencing platform. HLA typing covered class I and class II loci at four-digit resolution. The number of typed donors differed by locus: about 629-630 for A, B, C, DRB1 and DQB1; roughly 510 for DQA1; 606 for DPA1; and roughly 490 for DPB1. Several DR-DQ haplotypes were handled as single units for association and clustering, since linkage in the cohort was strong. Among around 400 genotyped donors of the cohort, an average of approximately 240,000 unique TCR beta nucleotide sequences were sequenced per donor, roughly 20% of them non-productive.

To prepare the library, the immunoSEQ multiplex PCR assay was applied. For the multiplex PCR, a mixture combining 60 forward primers for TCR Vbeta segments and 13 reverse primers for TCR Jbeta segments was used. Amplification of the CDR3 region of rearranged TCR beta genes was performed with a multiplex PCR assay on genomic DNA. Amplified TCR beta libraries were sequenced as 87-base-pair reads on the Illumina HiSeq System. The original methods were these. A later analysis tallied approximately 87 million unique TCR beta chains across the 660 or so repertoires, and approximately 12 million of those chains were shared by two or more donors. To remove PCR and sequencing errors, raw reads were error-corrected and collapsed into unique sequences using a nearest-neighbor algorithm that merged closely related sequences. CDR3 sequences were aligned to IMGT reference sequences to assign V, D and J gene segments. For a sequence to be retained, a match of at least six nucleotides to both a V gene segment and a J gene segment was required. Rearrangements were classified as productive when the CDR3 lacked stop codons and remained in frame with V and J, and all other rearrangements were classified as non-productive. CDR3 was defined by IMGT convention, running from the second conserved V-encoded cysteine to the conserved J-encoded phenylalanine. Sequences without an unambiguous match to a single V gene segment were excluded from the earlier analysis of about 600 of the donors. An earlier analysis of a few hundred of the donors classified V segments as functional when productive rearrangements were above 56.7% and as segregating when the standard deviation between donors was above 5%. A statistical classification framework was built for diagnosing cytomegalovirus status from the catalog of TCR beta chain sequences. V and J gene assignment, in a later analysis, came from comparing TCR nucleotide sequences with IMGT/GENE-DB human TR gene sequences. Using the TCRdist pipeline, a later analysis assigned CDR3 sequences along with most-parsimonious VDJ recombination scenarios. A later analysis defined each TCR beta chain by its CDR3 amino acid sequence plus V-gene family, and excluded reads lacking a unique V-gene family. A later analysis removed over 500 highly shared, low-generation-probability nucleotide sequences to deal with suspected cross-contamination and a sequencing artifact. In a later analysis, a clonal expansion index was calculated for each public chain from normalized within-repertoire ranks of inferred template counts. A later analysis computed generation probabilities with a VDJ recombination model fitted to out-of-frame rearrangements, and checked the results against IGoR. A later analysis scored TCR-TCR, TCR-HLA and TCR-CMV co-occurrence with hypergeometric tests, applying a repertoire-size bias correction to TCR pairs. False discovery rates were estimated in a later analysis by permuting HLA or CMV assignments 20 times. In a later analysis, co-occurring TCRs were grouped with DBSCAN, and TCRdist sequence similarity was added when clustering was performed within HLA-allele-positive subsets. Repertoires with fewer than 30,000 or more than 120,000 public chains, plus five repertoires with anomalous nucleotide sharing, were excluded from co-occurrence clustering. TCRdb mirrors the immuneACCESS table, restricted to in-frame sequences. Some clones are absent from its copies; in checked studies, under half trace to an unresolved V gene, and the reason for the others is unknown. V and J calls and clone size are given by that table; D and trimming were obtained from the DNA. This sample has 95,000 to 150,000 clones in its table, and around 76% of those were observed once. The top ten hold approximately 30% of the sample.

The CDR3 runs 18 residues from the cysteine to the phenylalanine. Of the read, only the CDR3 DNA is kept; its 54 bases are in frame from base 1. The germline V gene yields SGDLS for CDR1 and YYNGEE for CDR2. Germline trimming: 0 bases from V, 3 bases from J; junction bases outside gene matches: 9. The study at large found these results: Broadly in line with IMGT annotations, most TCR beta V segments showed up in productive rearrangements about 87% or about 30% of the time in an earlier analysis of about 500 of the donors. The presence/absence analyses assumed that sequencing depth was roughly uniform across donors, and that assumption may not be true. Compared with the approximately 720-donor mean, donors in an Asian-associated ancestry cluster had fewer N-insertions in productive TCRs, according to a later genetic analysis. A later analysis reported that several top co-occurrence clusters appeared linked to parvovirus B19, influenza, CMV and Epstein-Barr virus. While some public TCRs were present in many individuals, most TCR sequences turned up only very rarely across donors. Strong co-occurrence of HLA alleles, especially DR and DQ, made assigning TCR associations to individual alleles difficult. A later analysis found that most CMV-associated TCR beta chains appeared HLA-restricted, with HLA associations seemingly driven largely by CMV exposure. The classifier was reported to diagnose cytomegalovirus status with high specificity and sensitivity in both the original and validation cohorts. The cohort was sequenced for TCR beta chains only, and without alpha or paired-chain data the features that could be detected were limited. A later analysis associated about 17,000 TCR beta sequences with specific HLA alleles at a false discovery rate of 0.05. Three of the identified cytomegalovirus-associated TCR beta chains were confirmed in vitro to be specific for cytomegalovirus antigens. In a later analysis, HLA-associated TCR beta chains were found to be more clonally expanded and to have lower generation probabilities than equally common non-associated chains. A cluster of highly shared sequence variants was judged likely to represent a technical artifact of the sequencing pipeline. A later analysis found that TCR association rates varied across HLA loci, with DRB1 alleles showing the most associated TCRs and HLA-C alleles the fewest. For the cohort, immune exposure information was limited to CMV serostatus. Because some donors lacked HLA typing at each locus, the association tests relied only on the typed subset. Some IMGT-functional V segments, including TRBV6-2 and TRBV6-3, could not be distinguished by the 87-base-pair reads and were therefore excluded. Because counts were too low, about 18 rarely observed V segments, including chromosome 9 orphons, were left out of the earlier analysis of a few hundred of the donors. Correlated functional status among segregating V segments might be attributable to linkage disequilibrium, but an unknown experimental factor could not be ruled out. A further reported finding was that TCR beta sequences accurately predicted the HLA-A and HLA-B alleles for most subjects in the first cohort. According to the authors, the approach could potentially be generalized to other disease states and immunological phenotypes. An association between a missense DCLRE1C variant and V-gene and J-gene trimming of TCR beta chains was found in a later genetic analysis and replicated in an independent cohort. A total of 150 or so TCR beta chains were listed by the study as associated with cytomegalovirus.

This clonotype was obtained from a man aged 55 to 70 in good health and CMV-seropositive. Sequencing input: PBMCs. The chain was built from TRBV9 and TRBJ2-1; TRBD2 matches 10 bases in the middle. The CDR3 protein sequence reads: CASSVGLGERGGYNEQFF. Read as DNA, the sequence is TGTGCCAGCAGCGTAGGGCTAGGCGAGCGGGGGGGCTACAATGAGCAGTTCTTC.